This passage covers 29 T cell receptor beta chains from one sample sequenced in a study of T cell responses to AZD1222 COVID-19 vaccine. Data came from immunoSEQ multiplex PCR; TCRdb stores just in-frame clones and leaves some out. The table records tens of thousands of clones, less than 95% of them present only once. The sequencing here drew on peripheral blood, taken 28 days after the second AZD1222 dose. The source of these receptors is an adult who received the AZD1222 COVID-19 vaccine.

This rearrangement joins TRBV7-2 to TRBJ1-1; perhaps TRBD1 as D (6 bases). V lost 0 bases and J lost 6, with 23 bases in between. The germline V gene has CDR1 SGHTA and CDR2 FQGNSA. The CDR3 is 18 residues long. The CDR3 here is CASSLARPGHRIIAEAFF. The CDR3, as DNA: TGTGCCAGCAGCTTAGCGCGACCGGGACACAGGATTATCGCTGAAGCTTTCTTT.

The rearrangement links TRBV28 to TRBJ1-5; a weak D match, TRBD1 (5 bases). This CDR3 is 13 amino acids long. V gave up 11 bases and J gave up 5 bases, with 16 bases separating them. CDR1 is MDHEN and CDR2 is SYDVKM in the germline V gene. The CDR3 bases are TGTGCCGGAAAGGGGCCAGGGTATCAGCCCCAGCATTTT. It codes for CAGKGPGYQPQHF.

The V call is TRBV4-3, the J call TRBJ2-2; D gene uncertain. In germline, CDR1 is LGHNA, CDR2 YSLEER. This CDR3 has 14 residues. Trimming stripped 0 bases from V and 6 bases from J, with 8 bases between. The CDR3 sequence is CASSQDPPPGELFF. The CDR3 region has the DNA TGCGCCAGCAGCCAAGATCCCCCCCCCGGGGAGCTGTTTTTT.

The gene calls are TRBV20-1 and TRBJ1-2, with D tentatively TRBD1 (6 bases). The V gene's germline CDR1 is DFQATT and CDR2 SNEGSKA (reference sequence). The CDR3 length is 11 residues. V was trimmed by 5 bases and J by 8 bases, leaving 12 bases between them. The CDR3 protein is CSAGGAWGYTF. The DNA for the CDR3 is TGCAGTGCTGGGGGGGCATGGGGCTACACCTTC.

J is TRBJ2-7 and V is TRBV5-4, with D possibly TRBD1 on 6 matching bases. The CDR3 is made up of 16 amino acids. Germline V lookup: CDR1 SGHNT, CDR2 YYREEE (reference sequence). Trimming took off 3 bases at V and 5 bases at J, with 21 bases between the two ends. The CDR3 spells CASSSTKTQGVHEQYF. Written as DNA, the CDR3 is TGTGCCAGCAGCTCTACAAAAACACAGGGTGTCCACGAGCAGTACTTC.

This chain joins TRBV2 and TRBJ1-5; TRBD1 might be the D (5 bases). The CDR3 is 16 residues long. Germline V gives CDR1 SNHLY, CDR2 FYNNEI. V was clipped by 5 bases and J by 3 bases, with 17 bases between them. CDR3 coding DNA: TGTGCCAGCAGTCGGGTTGGAAGCAGGGCCAATCAGCCCCAGCATTTT. It codes for CASSRVGSRANQPQHF.

The chain couples TRBV11-2 to TRBJ1-4, with TRBD1 as a possible D gene (5 bases). Trimming pared 1 base from V and 3 bases from J, leaving 15 bases between. The CDR3 is 17 amino acids. Per germline, CDR1 SGHAT and CDR2 FQNNGV. CDR3 in DNA: TGTGCCAGCAGCTTAGCCGGCTGGGGCGGTTCTAATGAAAAACTGTTTTTT. Protein product: CASSLAGWGGSNEKLFF.

The rearrangement uses TRBV27 and TRBJ2-1; D gene unclear. V was trimmed by 3 bases and J by 7 bases, leaving 7 bases between them. The CDR3 consists of 12 residues. Germline V lookup: CDR1 MNHEY, CDR2 SMNVEV (reference sequence). The CDR3 bases are TGTGCCAGCAGTTTTGGTTCAAATGAGCAGTTCTTC. Protein product: CASSFGSNEQFF.

This chain links TRBV5-1 with TRBJ1-4; a possible D gene is TRBD1 (5 bases). Trimming shortened V by 2 bases and J by 4 bases, and 15 bases separated the two germline ends. CDR3 size: 16 residues. Looked up from germline, CDR1 is SGHRS and CDR2 is YFSETQ. The chain's CDR3 is CASSFGTADNNEKLFF. The CDR3 DNA follows: TGCGCCAGCAGCTTTGGGACTGCGGATAATAATGAAAAACTGTTTTTT.

This chain connects TRBV4-1 to TRBJ1-2; D possibly corresponds to TRBD1 (6 bases). Trimming left V 4 bases short and J 3 bases short, with 18 bases between. CDR1 is MGHRA, CDR2 YSYEKL, per germline. The CDR3 extends over 16 amino acids. The CDR3 reads CASSLGQPLRDYGYTF. The CDR3 DNA is TGCGCCAGCAGCCTTGGACAGCCTCTTAGGGACTATGGCTACACCTTC.

The chain uses TRBV5-4 and TRBJ2-2, with no clear D. CDR3 length equals 16 residues. V lost 0 bases and J lost 1, with 10 bases in between. Per the germline V gene, CDR1 is SGHNT and CDR2 is YYREEE (reference sequence). Here the CDR3 DNA reads TGTGCCAGCAGCTTGGCCGCAAAAAGGAACACCGGGGAGCTGTTTTTT. Protein: CASSLAAKRNTGELFF.

This chain uses TRBV7-8 with TRBJ1-5, with D tentatively TRBD1 (6 bases). CDR3 size: 14 residues. CDR1 and CDR2 from the germline V gene are SGHVS and FQNEAQ. The V end lost 8 bases, the J end lost 4 bases, and 15 bases lay between the germline ends. The CDR3 loop is CASSAAGQNQPQHF. The CDR3 DNA reads TGTGCCAGCTCCGCGGCAGGACAGAATCAGCCCCAGCATTTT.

This clone was seen a single time. The chain combines TRBV29-1 with TRBJ1-1; D may be TRBD1 (6 bases). The CDR3 sequence is 14 residues long. Looked up from germline, CDR1 is SQVTM and CDR2 is ANQGSEA. V was trimmed by 3 bases and J by 4 bases, leaving 15 bases between them. CDR3 sequence: CSVELDQGGTEAFF. As DNA, the CDR3 is TGCAGCGTTGAGCTGGACCAAGGGGGCACTGAAGCTTTCTTT.

The chain carries TRBV2 and TRBJ2-7, with 7 bases that match TRBD1. Germline CDR1 and CDR2: SNHLY and FYNNEI. With V trimmed by 6 bases and J by 0 bases, 5 bases remained unmatched. This CDR3 has 14 amino acids. This CDR3 reads CASRDRDSSYEQYF. The CDR3 DNA follows: TGTGCCAGCAGGGACCGGGACAGCTCCTACGAGCAGTACTTC.

The chain is built from TRBV5-1 and TRBJ1-3; D is unclear. Trimming pared 0 bases from V and 4 bases from J, leaving 8 bases between. This CDR3 contains 14 residues. Germline V gene lookup returns CDR1 SGHRS and CDR2 YFSETQ. The CDR3 protein is CASSLELPGNTIYF. CDR3 bases: TGCGCCAGCAGCTTGGAGTTGCCCGGAAACACCATATATTTT.

The V call is TRBV2, the J call TRBJ1-1, with 7 bases that match TRBD1. The CDR3 is made up of 15 amino acids. Germline lookup yields CDR1 SNHLY and CDR2 FYNNEI. Germline trimming cut 6 bases from V and 6 bases from J; bases unmatched to any gene: 13. Written as DNA, the CDR3 is TGTGCCAGCAGGAAAGCTTCGACAGGGTTTTCTGAAGCTTTCTTT. Encoded protein: CASRKASTGFSEAFF.

V usage is TRBV18 and J usage is TRBJ1-1; 9 bases agree with TRBD1. Losses at the gene ends were 0 bases for V and 1 base for J; bases not matched to a gene: 6. CDR1 and CDR2 (germline): KGHSH, LQKENI. The CDR3 runs 17 residues. The CDR3 here is CASSPPRDRVGNTEAFF. CDR3 DNA sequence: TGTGCCAGCTCACCACCCAGGGACAGGGTTGGGAACACTGAAGCTTTCTTT.

The rearrangement joins TRBV7-2 to TRBJ2-5; a possible D gene is TRBD1 (6 bases). Deletions cut 1 base from V and 7 bases from J, with 13 bases between. The length of the CDR3 is 14 residues. Germline V gives CDR1 SGHTA, CDR2 FQGNSA. CDR3 DNA: TGTGCCAGCAGCTTAGGTCCAGGGGCTATGACCCAGTACTTC. Residues: CASSLGPGAMTQYF.

The V and J genes are TRBV30 and TRBJ2-7; D uncertain. V was trimmed by 1 base and J by 3 bases, leaving 7 bases between them. From germline, CDR1 is GTSNPN and CDR2 SVGIG (reference sequence). CDR3 length: 12 residues. The CDR3 loop is CAWSGDYYEQYF. DNA of the CDR3: TGTGCCTGGAGTGGGGATTACTACGAGCAGTACTTC. Together with reference TRBV30 and TRBJ2-7, the CDR3 gives the full variable domain: SQTIHQWPATLVQPVGSPLSLECTVEGTSNPNLYWYRQAAGRGLQLLFYSVGIGQISSEVPQNLSASRPQDRQFILSSKKLLLSDSGFYLCAWSGDYYEQYFGPGTRLTVT.

CDR3 in DNA: TGTGCCAGCAGAAGGGGGGCCCCTGCCTACAATGAGCAGTTCTTC. Protein sequence: CASRRGAPAYNEQFF. The rearrangement uses TRBV6-5 and TRBJ2-1; D possibly matches TRBD1 or TRBD2 (6 bases each). The germline V and J ends were trimmed by 6 bases and 2 bases, with 14 bases remaining between them. Looked up from germline, CDR1 is MNHEY and CDR2 is SVGAGI. The CDR3 contains 15 residues.

V and J are TRBV19 and TRBJ2-2; D might be TRBD2 (5 bases). The V end was cut by 5 bases, the J end by 1 base, with 8 bases between. Germline V lookup: CDR1 LNHDA, CDR2 SQIVND (reference sequence). This CDR3 is built from 14 residues. CDR3 DNA sequence: TGTGCCAGTAGTGGACTGCTGAACACCGGGGAGCTGTTTTTT. It yields the protein CASSGLLNTGELFF. Drawing the rest from reference TRBV19 and TRBJ2-2, the complete variable domain is DGGITQSPKYLFRKEGQNVTLSCEQNLNHDAMYWYRQDPGQGLRLIYYSQIVNDFQKGDIAEGYSVSREKKESFPLTVTSAQKNPTAFYLCASSGLLNTGELFFGEGSRLTVL.

This rearrangement joins TRBV6-2 or TRBV6-3 to TRBJ1-2; no reliable D call. Trimming took off 2 bases at V and 0 bases at J, with 13 bases between the two ends. The germline gives CDR1 MNHEY, CDR2 SVGEGT. CDR3 length equals 16 residues. The CDR3 sequence: CASSYGRTYTNYGYTF. CDR3 sequence (DNA): TGTGCCAGCAGTTACGGGAGGACTTACACTAACTATGGCTACACCTTC.

The rearrangement joins TRBV19 to TRBJ2-2; D uncertain. V gave up 2 bases and J gave up 2 bases, with 9 bases separating them. This CDR3 is built from 15 residues. Germline CDR1 and CDR2: LNHDA and SQIVND (reference sequence). CDR3 sequence reads: CASSIMAHNTGELFF. The CDR3 region has the DNA TGTGCCAGTAGTATAATGGCTCATAACACCGGGGAGCTGTTTTTT.

The J gene is TRBJ2-5, the V gene TRBV5-6, with TRBD2 identical over 12 bases. CDR3 length equals 15 residues. V shed 4 bases, J shed 5 bases, and the junction held 6 bases outside the gene matches. Germline CDR1 and CDR2: SGHDT and YYEEEE. The CDR3: CASSQPGTSGETQYF. The CDR3 nucleotides read TGTGCCAGCAGCCAACCCGGGACTAGCGGGGAGACCCAGTACTTC.

The gene calls are TRBV20-1 and TRBJ2-1; 7 bases are shared with TRBD1. This CDR3 contains 11 residues. Germline V gene data show CDR1 as DFQATT and CDR2 as SNEGSKA (reference sequence). CDR3 coding DNA: TGCAGCAGACAGGGTAGAAATGAGCAGTTCTTC. Translation gives CSRQGRNEQFF.

J is TRBJ2-7 and V is TRBV7-8, with D perhaps TRBD2 (5 bases). This CDR3 spans 14 amino acids. In germline, CDR1 is SGHVS, CDR2 FQNEAQ. Trimming left V 3 bases short and J 12 bases short, with 21 bases between. The CDR3 sequence is CASSFEPGNPRRYF. CDR3 coding DNA: TGTGCCAGCAGCTTCGAGCCCGGGAATCCCAGGCGGTACTTC.

This chain uses TRBV11-3 with TRBJ1-6; D is ambiguous. The length of the CDR3 is 17 residues. V was cut by 4 bases and J by 5 bases, with 18 bases left in between. In germline, CDR1 is SGHNT, CDR2 YENEEA. The CDR3 loop reads CASSSSLGPRNNSPLHF. In nucleotides, the CDR3 is TGTGCCAGCAGCTCCTCTTTAGGTCCGAGAAATAATTCACCCCTCCACTTT.

The chain has TRBV24-1 and TRBJ1-5; D not resolved. V was cut by 6 bases and J by 1 base, with 6 bases left in between. In germline, CDR1 is KGHDR, CDR2 SFDVKD. This CDR3 comprises 13 residues. The CDR3 sequence is CATSRQSNQPQHF. The CDR3 nucleotides are TGTGCCACCAGTCGGCAGAGCAATCAGCCCCAGCATTTT.

The genes are TRBV7-8 and TRBJ2-7; 9 bases agree with TRBD1. The CDR3 extends over 15 amino acids. V dropped 5 bases and J dropped 2; count of bases not matched to a gene: 7. The germline CDR1 and CDR2 sequences are SGHVS and FQNEAQ. DNA of the CDR3: TGTGCCAGCAGCCCGGGACAGGGCACCCCCTACGAGCAGTACTTC. Residues: CASSPGQGTPYEQYF.